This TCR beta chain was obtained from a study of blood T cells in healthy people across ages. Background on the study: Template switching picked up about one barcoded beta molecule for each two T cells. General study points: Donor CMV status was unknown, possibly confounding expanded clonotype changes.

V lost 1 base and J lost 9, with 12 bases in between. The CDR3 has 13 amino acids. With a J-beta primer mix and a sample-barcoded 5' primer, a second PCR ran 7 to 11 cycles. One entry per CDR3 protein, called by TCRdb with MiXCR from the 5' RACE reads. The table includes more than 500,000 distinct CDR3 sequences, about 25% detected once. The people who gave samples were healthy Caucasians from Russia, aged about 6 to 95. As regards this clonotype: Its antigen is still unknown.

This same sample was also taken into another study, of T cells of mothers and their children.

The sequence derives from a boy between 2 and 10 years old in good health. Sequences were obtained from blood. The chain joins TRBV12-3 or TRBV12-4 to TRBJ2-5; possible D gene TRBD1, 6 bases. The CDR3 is CASSLGTDSPQYF. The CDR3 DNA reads TGTGCCAGCAGTTTAGGGACGGACAGCCCCCAGTACTTC.